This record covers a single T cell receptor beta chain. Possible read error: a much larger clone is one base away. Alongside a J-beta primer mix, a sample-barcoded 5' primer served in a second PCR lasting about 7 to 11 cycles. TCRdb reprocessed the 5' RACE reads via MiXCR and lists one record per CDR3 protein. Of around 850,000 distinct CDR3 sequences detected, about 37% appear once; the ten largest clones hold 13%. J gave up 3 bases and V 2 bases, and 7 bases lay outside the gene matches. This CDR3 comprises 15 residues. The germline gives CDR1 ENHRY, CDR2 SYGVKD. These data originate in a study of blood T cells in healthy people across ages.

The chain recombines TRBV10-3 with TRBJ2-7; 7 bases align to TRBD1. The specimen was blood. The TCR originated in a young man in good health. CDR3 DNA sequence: TGTGCCATCAGTGAGGTGACAGGGCAGAACTACGAGCAGTACTTC. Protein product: CAISEVTGQNYEQYF.